The clone carrying this TCR beta chain was detected only once. Antigen unknown. This PCR relied on a set of 60 Vbeta primers and 13 Jbeta primers. Only in-frame clones appear in the TCRdb table, and some are missing; sequencing was by immunoSEQ multiplex PCR. The sample records some 74,000 clones, over 60% being singletons. The ends were cut back, 2 bases at V and 5 bases at J, with 9 bases in the middle. Per germline, CDR1 MRHNA and CDR2 SNTAGT. This CDR3 is built from 13 residues. This sample was taken from a study of cytomegalovirus exposure and HLA in healthy donors. General observations from the study: Follow-up analysis later connected one missense variant in DCLRE1C with trimming of TCR beta V- and J-genes. TCR beta V segments were, for the most part, productive about 87% or about 30% of the time in an earlier analysis.

The chain employs TRBV6-4 and TRBJ1-2; D is undetermined. The sample comprised PBMCs. This TCR was sampled from a male donor in good health and CMV-seronegative. Written as DNA, the CDR3 is TGTGCCAGCAGTGACGGCCACGAATATGGCTACACCTTC. It codes for CASSDGHEYGYTF.